The source of this T cell receptor beta chain is a study of T cells in Graves' hyperthyroidism and ophthalmopathy (dated by TCRdb to the late 2010s). Regarding the research as a whole: Peripheral blood samples were taken at the time of initial diagnosis, prior to any treatment. TCR V-J signatures able to tell the groups apart were searched for in a discovery cohort of more than 90 patients, of whom around 42 had Graves' ophthalmopathy and under 65 had stable Graves' hyperthyroidism. Whether ophthalmopathy could be predicted prospectively was tested in an independent validation cohort made up of roughly 19 hyperthyroidism patients plus 17 patients who later progressed to ophthalmopathy. The 85 to 100 discovery patients were divided at random into training and test sets in a 7:3 ratio. In over five Graves' hyperthyroidism patients, the study also compared T-cell repertoires from thyroid tissue with T-cell repertoires from blood. After sampling, hyperthyroidism patients received methimazole starting at 30 mg daily, and ophthalmopathy patients received high-dose intravenous methylprednisolone. TCR Vbeta CDR3 sequencing of 130 to 150 peripheral blood samples (around 45 ophthalmopathy, roughly 72 hyperthyroidism and approximately 17 progressor patients) is reported in the paper.

Overall results and qualifications from the work: In validation, the model predicted progression to ophthalmopathy with 60% to 71% sensitivity and less than 75% specificity, a median of roughly seven months before onset. No statistical method was used to fix the sample size in advance, and group allocation was not hidden from the investigators. A 13 V-J signature model separated ophthalmopathy from stable hyperthyroidism, with approximately 86% sensitivity and 81% to 82% specificity in cross-validation and 80%/75% in testing. Blood samples also contained most of the expanded thyroid clonotypes (frequency above 0.001), which suggests that blood repertoires may reflect thyroid immune responses.

From the germline V gene (reference sequence), CDR1 is LNHNV and CDR2 is YYDKDF. The CDR3, from cysteine to phenylalanine, totals 16 residues. Solely the CDR3 DNA is kept, with 48 bases framed from the first base. The TCR beta CDR3 regions were amplified from RNA transcripts. The first round of RT-PCR for the TCR CDR3 was performed with the HTBI primer set and the Qiagen OneStep RT-PCR kit. Libraries were constructed in a second round of multiplex PCR, after which size selection and purification were performed. Sequencing of the libraries was done on an Illumina HiSeq2000 using paired-end 100 bp reads. The source study handled its data this way. SOAPnuke was used to process the raw data, throwing out any read that contained adapters or uncalled bases, had a mean Phred below 15, or lacked an exact constant-primer or identifier match. High-quality paired reads were merged using COPE v1.2.5, and each unique nucleotide sequence was defined as a clonotype. MiTCR v1.1 was used to align clonotypes to the IMGT TRBV, TRBD and TRBJ reference segments. Analysis was restricted to V-J combinations with a frequency above 0.0001, which covered 99% to 99.2% of repertoires. The TCS score was defined as F50 (clonal expansion) divided by E x V (chaos), with BLOSUM62-based TCRdist calculated between CDR3 peptides within each V-J. Welch's t-statistics and random forest reduced roughly 540 V-J features to 13, which were used in a naive Bayes classifier (R e1071). TCRdb's own reprocessing of the public reads used fastp at Q25 and MiXCR and kept productive beta chains. Identical CDR3 proteins give one entry, which carries the most common genes and DNA. The authors' filters were not applied to this entry. For this sample there are hundreds of thousands of distinct CDR3 sequences; 14% appear just once. Of the sample, approximately 13% is held by the ten largest clones.

In its sample, this clonotype was seen a few times. The clone's antigen remains unknown. At one boundary the junction diverges from the germline segment, which might be a read error. Stable Graves' hyperthyroidism was defined as the absence of progression to ophthalmopathy over 18 months of follow-up. Hyperthyroidism patients were newly diagnosed, with disease duration under 2 months, and aged 18 to 65 years. Exclusion was applied to patients with uncontrolled infections, other autoimmune diseases, pregnancy or lactation. Clinical symptoms, serum thyroxine and TRAb, thyroid ultrasound, and orbital computed tomography formed the basis for the diagnoses. PBMCs were separated from roughly 10 ml of fresh peripheral blood using Ficoll-Paque density gradient centrifugation. Total RNA was extracted using Trizol reagent, and RNA quality was assessed on an Agilent 2100 Bioanalyzer.

The chain joins TRBV15 to TRBJ1-1, with the D gene too uncertain to name. Input material: blood. This TCR was sampled from a woman aged 40 to 50 with Graves' hyperthyroidism. CDR3 region: CAASTLDGGKNTEAFF. DNA sequence: TGTGCCGCCAGTACCCTAGATGGCGGAAAGAACACTGAAGCTTTCTTT.